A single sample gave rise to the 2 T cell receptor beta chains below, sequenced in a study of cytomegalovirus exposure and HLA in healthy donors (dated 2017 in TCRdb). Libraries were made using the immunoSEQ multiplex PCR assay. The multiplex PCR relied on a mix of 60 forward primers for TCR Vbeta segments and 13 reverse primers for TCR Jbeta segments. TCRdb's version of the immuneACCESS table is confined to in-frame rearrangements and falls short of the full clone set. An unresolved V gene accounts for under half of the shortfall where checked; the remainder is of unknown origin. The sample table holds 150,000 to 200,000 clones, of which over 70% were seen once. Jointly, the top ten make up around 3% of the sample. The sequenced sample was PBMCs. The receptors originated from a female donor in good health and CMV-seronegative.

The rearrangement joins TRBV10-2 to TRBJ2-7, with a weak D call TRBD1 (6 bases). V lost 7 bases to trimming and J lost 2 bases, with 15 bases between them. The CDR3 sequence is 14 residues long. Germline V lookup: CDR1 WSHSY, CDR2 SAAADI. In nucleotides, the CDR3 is TGCGCCAGCAACCGGGACATTACTACCTACGAGCAGTACTTC. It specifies CASNRDITTYEQYF.

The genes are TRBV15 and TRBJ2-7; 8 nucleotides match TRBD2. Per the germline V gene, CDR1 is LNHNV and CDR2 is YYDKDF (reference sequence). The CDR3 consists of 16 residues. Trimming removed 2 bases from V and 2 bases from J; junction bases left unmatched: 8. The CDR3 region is CATSRQKGGGPYEQYF. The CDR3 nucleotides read TGTGCCACCAGCAGACAAAAGGGCGGGGGGCCCTACGAGCAGTACTTC.